This T cell receptor beta chain emerged from a study of blood T cell repertoires in COVID-19. Study-level information: Sources were T cells, B-cell-depleted T cells, or PBMCs; the material itself was cDNA or gDNA.

The protocol was immunoSEQ multiplex PCR, while the TCRdb copy is restricted to in-frame clones and leaves out a portion. The sample holds under 110,000 clones, about two thirds seen once. The sample consisted of peripheral blood. This receptor was obtained from a human donor with acute or convalescent COVID-19. The donor label of this sample is uncertain.

The CDR3 DNA reads TGTGCCAGCAGCACAACAGGGGACACTGAAGCTTTCTTT. Translation: CASSTTGDTEAFF. This chain uses TRBV7-3 with TRBJ1-1, with 7 bases identical to TRBD1. This CDR3 has 13 amino acids. Germline V CDR1 and CDR2: SGHTA, FQGTGA. The junction had 3 bases not matched to a gene; V was cut back by 5 bases and J by 3 bases.